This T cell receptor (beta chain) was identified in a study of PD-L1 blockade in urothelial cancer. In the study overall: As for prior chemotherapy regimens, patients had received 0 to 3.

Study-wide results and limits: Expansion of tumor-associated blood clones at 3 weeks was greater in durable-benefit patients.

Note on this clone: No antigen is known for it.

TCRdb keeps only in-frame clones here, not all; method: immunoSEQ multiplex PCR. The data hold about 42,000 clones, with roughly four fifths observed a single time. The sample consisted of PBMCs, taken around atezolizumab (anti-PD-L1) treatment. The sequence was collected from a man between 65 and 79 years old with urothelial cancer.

This CDR3 is CASSLSGTGAYNEQFF. The CDR3 DNA sequence: TGTGCCAGCAGTTTATCCGGGACAGGAGCCTACAATGAGCAGTTCTTC. V and J are TRBV27 and TRBJ2-1; TRBD1 aligns across 8 bases. Germline V gene lookup returns CDR1 MNHEY and CDR2 SMNVEV (reference sequence). There are 16 residues in the CDR3. The V gene end was trimmed by 0 bases and the J gene end by 2 bases; junction bases not matched to a gene: 3.